Sequencing of this TCR beta chain was carried out in a study of blood T cell repertoires in COVID-19. The germline V and J ends were trimmed by 2 bases and 0 bases, with 10 bases remaining between them. Looked up from germline, CDR1 is SGHTA and CDR2 is FQGTGA. The CDR3 has 15 amino acids. Per the study methods: It was from reference gene primer amplification that nucleated cell counts were estimated. The repertoire was sequenced with immunoSEQ multiplex PCR; TCRdb's copy has only in-frame clones and lacks some. That table supplies the V and J calls and clone size; D and trimming were determined from the DNA. Counted here are roughly 80,000 clones, roughly 90% occurring once; the ten biggest clones make up approximately 2.9%.

This chain joins TRBV7-3 and TRBJ1-1, with D tentatively TRBD1 (5 bases). The sequence came from an elderly woman with acute or convalescent COVID-19. Sequenced material: peripheral blood. The CDR3 protein is CASSLWGRMNTEAFF. DNA of the CDR3: TGTGCCAGCAGCTTATGGGGCAGAATGAACACTGAAGCTTTCTTT.